This T cell receptor beta chain was sequenced for a study of T cell changes during pregnancy in multiple sclerosis. This clone was counted between two and nine times. The CDR3 runs 14 residues. J lost 4 bases, V lost 2 bases, and 0 bases had no gene match. Per germline, CDR1 SGHAT and CDR2 FQNNGV. Sequenced by immunoSEQ multiplex PCR; TCRdb stores in-frame clones only, minus some. The sample lists around 35,000 clones; 90% were seen once. The chain links TRBV11-2 to TRBJ2-2; TRBD1 matches at 8 bases. The source of this sequence is a female donor with multiple sclerosis, enrolled in a pregnancy study. This specimen was CD4+ T cells from peripheral blood mononuclear cells, taken in the second trimester of pregnancy. The CDR3 DNA follows: TGTGCCAGCAGCTTACAGGGGGCCACCGGGGAGCTGTTTTTT. Translation gives CASSLQGATGELFF.